Listed below are T cell receptor beta chains from one sample, sequenced in a study of monozygotic twins with inflammatory bowel disease. From its re-call of the 5' RACE reads, TCRdb lists each CDR3 protein once, without DNA. Its table lists around 100,000 distinct CDR3 sequences. The sequenced sample consisted of blood. The receptor source for this set is a human donor with ulcerative colitis or Crohn's disease, or a healthy co-twin of an affected twin (not recorded which). The CDR3 runs from the conserved cysteine through the conserved F or W.

J | V | CDR3
TRBJ2-5 | TRBV5-6 | CASRTGPQKETQYF
TRBJ2-7 | TRBV3-1 | CASSLNSNRYYEQYF
TRBJ2-1 | TRBV19 | CASSIAQSYNEQFF
TRBJ2-7 | TRBV18 | CASSRGQGSNEQYF
TRBJ2-5 | TRBV7-9 | CASSLYAIQETQYF
TRBJ1-1 | TRBV6-2/TRBV6-3 | CASSYAAGAGGTEAFF
TRBJ1-4 | TRBV7-6 | CASSLTSANEKLFF
TRBJ2-7 | TRBV28 | CASSLEQTTYEQYF
TRBJ1-5 | TRBV5-4 | CASSLQGGQPQHF
TRBJ2-1 | TRBV7-2 | CASGLVGGGNNEQFF
TRBJ1-2 | TRBV7-9 | CASSLSEGYYGYTF
TRBJ2-3 | TRBV4-3 | CASSQDLSSTDTQYF
TRBJ1-3 | TRBV24-1 | CATSDPPGTGDSGNTIYF
TRBJ1-6 | TRBV7-6 | CASSFGLDNSPLHF
TRBJ1-2 | TRBV12-3/TRBV12-4 | CASSLTGGASGYTF
TRBJ2-7 | TRBV10-3 | CAISDSGTRYEQYF
TRBJ2-5 | TRBV27 | CASSFLNRETQYF
TRBJ2-7 | TRBV27 | CASKQGGDSYEQYF
TRBJ1-5 | TRBV27 | CASSRGGPNQPQHF
TRBJ2-2 | TRBV20-1 | CSAKIHRGLNTGELFF
TRBJ2-2 | TRBV7-7 | CASSSALTGELFF
TRBJ2-3 | TRBV29-1 | CSARGGVASTDTQYF
TRBJ1-1 | TRBV7-9 | CASITDRVNTEAFF
TRBJ2-5 | TRBV12-3/TRBV12-4 | CASSLGSPGGETQYF
TRBJ1-6 | TRBV5-1 | CASSLGVRGDSPLHF
TRBJ2-5 | TRBV20-1 | CSARDGLAQTQYF
TRBJ2-1 | TRBV20-1 | CSARTPGGGVNEQFF
TRBJ1-5 | TRBV30 | CAWSPRGGQPQHF